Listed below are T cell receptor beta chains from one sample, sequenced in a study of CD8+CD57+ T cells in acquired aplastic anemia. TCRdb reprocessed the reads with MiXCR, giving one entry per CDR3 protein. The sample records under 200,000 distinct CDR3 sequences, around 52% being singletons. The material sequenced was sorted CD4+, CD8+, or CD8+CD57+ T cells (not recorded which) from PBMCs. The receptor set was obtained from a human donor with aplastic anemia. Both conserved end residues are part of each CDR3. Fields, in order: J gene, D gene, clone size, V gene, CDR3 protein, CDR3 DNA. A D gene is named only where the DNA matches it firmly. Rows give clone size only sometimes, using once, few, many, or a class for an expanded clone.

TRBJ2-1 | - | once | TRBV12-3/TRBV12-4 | CASSRGEQFF | TGTGCCAGCAGTCGGGGTGAGCAGTTCTTC
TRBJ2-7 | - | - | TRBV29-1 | CSVDTDGSYEQYF | TGCAGCGTTGACACCGACGGTAGCTACGAGCAGTACTTC
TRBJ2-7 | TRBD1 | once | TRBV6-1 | CAISDRQGTYEQYF | TGTGCCATCAGCGATAGACAGGGAACCTACGAGCAGTACTTC
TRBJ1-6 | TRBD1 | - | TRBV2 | CASSSEGTGGSPLHF | TGTGCCAGCAGTTCGGAAGGGACAGGAGGATCACCCCTCCACTTT
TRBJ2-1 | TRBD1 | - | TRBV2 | CAIQGAQRADEQFF | TGTGCCATACAGGGGGCACAGAGGGCAGATGAGCAGTTCTTC
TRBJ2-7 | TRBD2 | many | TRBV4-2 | CASSDRPGLASSITYEQYF | TGTGCCAGCAGCGACCGCCCCGGACTAGCGTCATCGATTACCTACGAGCAGTACTTC
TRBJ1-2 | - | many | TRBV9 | CASSVASRQNYGYTF | TGTGCCAGCAGCGTAGCTTCCAGACAGAACTATGGCTACACCTTC
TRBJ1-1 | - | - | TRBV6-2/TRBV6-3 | CASSYRGSRNTEAFF | TGTGCCAGCAGTTACAGGGGCAGTAGGAACACTGAAGCTTTCTTT
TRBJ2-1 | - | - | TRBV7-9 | CASSSGLYNEQFF | TGTGCCAGCAGCTCCGGCTTGTACAATGAGCAGTTCTTC
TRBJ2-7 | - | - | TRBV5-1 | CASRDSSGVYEQYF | TGCGCCAGCAGGGATAGCTCGGGTGTGTACGAGCAGTACTTC
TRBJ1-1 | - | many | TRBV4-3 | CASSQDYRMNTEAFF | TGCGCCAGCAGCCAAGATTACCGGATGAACACTGAAGCTTTCTTT
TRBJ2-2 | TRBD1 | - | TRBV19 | CASSTRQGLDTGELFF | TGTGCCAGTAGTACGCGACAGGGATTGGACACCGGGGAGCTGTTTTTT
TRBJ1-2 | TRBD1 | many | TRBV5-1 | CASSFDSLGQANYGYTF | TGCGCCAGCAGCTTTGACTCGCTAGGACAGGCGAACTATGGCTACACCTTC
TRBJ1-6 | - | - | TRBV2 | CASSKTGYDSPLHF | TGTGCCAGCAGCAAAACAGGGTATGATTCACCCCTCCACTTT
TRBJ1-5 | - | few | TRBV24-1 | CATSEGGTNQPQHF | TGTGCCACCAGTGAAGGCGGCACCAATCAGCCCCAGCATTTT
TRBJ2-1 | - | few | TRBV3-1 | CASSQEGVGDNEQFF | TGTGCCAGCAGCCAAGAGGGAGTAGGGGACAATGAGCAGTTCTTC
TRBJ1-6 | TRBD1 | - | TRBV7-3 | CASSPGGTGNSPLHF | TGTGCCAGCAGCCCAGGTGGGACAGGGAACTCACCCCTCCACTTT
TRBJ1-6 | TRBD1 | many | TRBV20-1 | CSASITGGRDSPLHF | TGCAGTGCTAGTATAACAGGGGGCAGAGATTCACCCCTCCACTTT
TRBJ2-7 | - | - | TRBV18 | CASSPTTDHSYEQYF | TGTGCCAGCTCACCCACCACTGACCACTCCTACGAGCAGTACTTC
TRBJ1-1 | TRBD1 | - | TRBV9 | CASSVVGQGPAFF | TGTGCCAGCAGCGTAGTTGGACAGGGCCCAGCTTTCTTT
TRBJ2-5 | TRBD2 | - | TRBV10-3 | CAIRAGEVQETQYF | TGTGCCATCCGAGCGGGAGAGGTCCAAGAGACCCAGTACTTC
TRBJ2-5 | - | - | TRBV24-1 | CATSDTSVETQYF | TGTGCCACCAGTGATACCTCGGTCGAGACCCAGTACTTC
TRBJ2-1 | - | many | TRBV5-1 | CASNGDRSYNEQFF | TGCGCCAGCAACGGAGACAGATCCTACAATGAGCAGTTCTTC
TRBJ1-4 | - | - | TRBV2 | CASSEGGALEKLFF | TGTGCCAGCAGTGAAGGTGGGGCCCTTGAAAAACTGTTTTTT
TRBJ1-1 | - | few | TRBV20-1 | CSASDRSMNTEAFF | TGCAGTGCCTCGGACAGAAGCATGAACACTGAAGCTTTCTTT
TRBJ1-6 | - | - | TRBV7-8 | CASSQYLEGDSPLHF | TGTGCCAGCAGCCAATACTTGGAAGGGGATTCACCCCTCCACTTT
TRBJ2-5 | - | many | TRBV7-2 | CASSPYRVWETQYF | TGTGCCAGCAGCCCTTACAGGGTATGGGAGACCCAGTACTTC
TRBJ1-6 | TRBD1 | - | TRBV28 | CASSLVQGVIGSSPLHF | TGTGCCAGCAGTTTAGTACAGGGGGTGATTGGTAGTTCACCCCTCCACTTT
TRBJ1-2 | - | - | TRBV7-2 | CASSLVGTNYGYTF | TGTGCCAGCAGCTTAGTTGGGACGAACTATGGCTACACCTTC
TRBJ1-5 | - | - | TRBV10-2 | CASSEGRGNQPQHF | TGCGCCAGCAGTGAAGGACGGGGAAATCAGCCCCAGCATTTT
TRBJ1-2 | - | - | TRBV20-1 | CSASESANYGYTF | TGCAGTGCTAGTGAGTCCGCTAACTATGGCTACACCTTC
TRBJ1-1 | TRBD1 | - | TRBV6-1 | CASRDGQGITEAFF | TGTGCCAGCAGGGACGGACAGGGGATCACTGAAGCTTTCTTT
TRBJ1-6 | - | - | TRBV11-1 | CASTAAGEYSYNSPLHF | TGTGCCAGCACGGCCGCGGGAGAATACTCCTATAATTCACCCCTCCACTTT
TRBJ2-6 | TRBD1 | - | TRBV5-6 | CASSLDAGGSGANVLTF | TGTGCCAGCAGCTTGGATGCAGGGGGATCTGGGGCCAACGTCCTGACTTTC
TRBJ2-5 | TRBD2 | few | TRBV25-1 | CASSESGRDQETQYF | TGTGCCAGCAGTGAGAGCGGGAGGGACCAAGAGACCCAGTACTTC
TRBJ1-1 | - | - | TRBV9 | CASSLGDAEAFF | TGTGCCAGCAGCCTGGGGGACGCTGAAGCTTTCTTT
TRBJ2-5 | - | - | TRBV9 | CASSGEGAQYF | TGTGCCAGCAGTGGGGAGGGGGCCCAGTACTTC
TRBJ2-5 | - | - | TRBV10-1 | CASSGREETQYF | TGCGCCAGCAGTGGCAGGGAGGAGACCCAGTACTTC
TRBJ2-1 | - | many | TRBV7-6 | CASSLVRLGDEQFF | TGTGCCAGCAGCTTAGTGCGACTAGGGGATGAGCAGTTCTTC
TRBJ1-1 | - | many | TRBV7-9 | CASSQPQGRDTEAFF | TGTGCCAGCAGCCAACCCCAGGGGAGGGACACTGAAGCTTTCTTT
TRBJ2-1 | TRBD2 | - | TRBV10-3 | CAIRSTSGNEQFF | TGTGCCATCAGATCGACTAGCGGGAATGAGCAGTTCTTC
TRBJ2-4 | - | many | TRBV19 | CASSGLAKNIQYF | TGTGCCAGTAGTGGGTTAGCCAAAAACATTCAGTACTTC
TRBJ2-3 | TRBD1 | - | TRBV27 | CASRKPGQYPPTDTQYF | TGTGCCAGCAGGAAACCGGGACAGTACCCTCCCACAGATACGCAGTATTTT
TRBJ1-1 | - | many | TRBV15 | CATSRQQGVGTEAFF | TGTGCCACCAGCAGGCAGCAGGGAGTCGGTACTGAAGCTTTCTTT
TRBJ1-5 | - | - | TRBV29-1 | CSAKIPGGNQPQHF | TGCAGCGCAAAGATTCCCGGGGGCAATCAGCCCCAGCATTTT
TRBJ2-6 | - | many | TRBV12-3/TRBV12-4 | CASSSSLRANVLTF | TGTGCCAGCAGTTCGAGTCTGAGGGCCAACGTCCTGACTTTC
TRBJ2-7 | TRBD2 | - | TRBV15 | CATSSTGLAGGSGEQYF | TGTGCCACCAGCAGCACCGGACTAGCGGGAGGATCGGGCGAGCAGTACTTC
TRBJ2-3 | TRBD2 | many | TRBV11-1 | CASSFTGGGDTQYF | TGTGCCAGCAGCTTTACGGGGGGGGGAGATACGCAGTATTTT
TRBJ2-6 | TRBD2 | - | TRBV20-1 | CSAISAGLAGGLSGANVLTF | TGCAGTGCTATCTCAGCCGGACTAGCGGGAGGTCTGTCTGGGGCCAACGTCCTGACTTTC
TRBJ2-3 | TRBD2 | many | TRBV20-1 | CSAPTSGPTDTQYF | TGCAGTGCTCCGACTAGCGGGCCCACAGATACGCAGTATTTT
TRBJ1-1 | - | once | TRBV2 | CASSGGRTEAFF | TGTGCCAGCAGTGGTGGGCGGACTGAAGCTTTCTTT